These 26 T cell receptor beta chains were sequenced from one sample in a study of T cell responses to AZD1222 COVID-19 vaccine. Only in-frame clones appear in the TCRdb table, and some are missing; sequencing was by immunoSEQ multiplex PCR. In the table there are roughly 100,000 clones, less than 95% of which are singletons. Sample: peripheral blood, taken on day 0 of AZD1222 vaccination. These receptors were taken from an adult in good health.

V and J are TRBV12-3 or TRBV12-4 and TRBJ1-1; D remains unclear. The CDR3 is 13 amino acids. V lost 1 base to trimming and J lost 3 bases, with 6 bases between them. DNA for the CDR3: TGTGCCAGCAGTTTAGGCCAGGACACTGAAGCTTTCTTT. Encoded protein: CASSLGQDTEAFF.

A single count supports this clone. This chain connects TRBV28 to TRBJ1-6; D call uncertain. Trimming cost V 6 bases and J 10 bases, with 10 bases left between them. The CDR3 sequence is 12 residues long. Germline V gene sequence: CDR1 MDHEN, CDR2 SYDVKM. CDR3 in amino acids: CASRGIWSPLHF. For the CDR3, the DNA is TGTGCCAGCAGGGGAATTTGGTCACCCCTCCACTTT.

This chain joins TRBV7-3 and TRBJ2-1; TRBD2 matches 9 bases. Germline assignment: CDR1 SGHTA and CDR2 FQGTGA. The CDR3 has 16 amino acids. V lost 5 bases and J lost 7; bases outside the gene matches: 12. CDR3 region: CASSQGARGGKNEQFF. Written as DNA, the CDR3 is TGTGCCAGCAGCCAAGGGGCGCGGGGGGGAAAGAATGAGCAGTTCTTC.

The chain couples TRBV5-8 to TRBJ1-1; D gene ambiguous. Germline V lookup: CDR1 SGHTS, CDR2 YDEGEE. This CDR3 contains 13 residues. The V and J ends lost 4 bases and 3 bases respectively, with 10 bases between them. The CDR3 nucleotides read TGTGCCAGCAGCCCGAGAGGGTACACTGAAGCTTTCTTT. Its translation is CASSPRGYTEAFF.

V is TRBV7-9 and J is TRBJ1-1; the D gene is possibly TRBD1 (5 bases). V lost 7 bases and J 1 base, leaving 16 bases between the germline ends. The germline gives CDR1 SEHNR, CDR2 FQNEAQ (reference sequence). The CDR3 sequence is 15 residues long. The CDR3 sequence is CASTAPGTGNTEAFF. In nucleotides, the CDR3 is TGTGCCAGCACCGCCCCTGGGACGGGGAACACTGAAGCTTTCTTT. Full variable domain (missing parts from reference TRBV7-9 and TRBJ1-1): DTGVSQNPRHKITKRGQNVTFRCDPISEHNRLYWYRQTLGQGPEFLTYFQNEAQLEKSRLLSDRFSAERPKGSFSTLEIQRTEQGDSAMYLCASTAPGTGNTEAFFGQGTRLTVV.

The V gene is TRBV10-1, the J gene TRBJ1-6; D not certain. V lost 2 bases and J lost 8, with 4 bases in between. The germline CDR1 and CDR2 sequences are WNHNN and SYGVQD (reference sequence). The CDR3 sequence is 12 residues long. The CDR3 here is CASSEGDSPLHF. Here the CDR3 DNA reads TGCGCCAGCAGTGAGGGGGATTCACCCCTCCACTTT.

The CDR3 DNA sequence: TGCGCCAGCAGTCCTGGGATGGCCACGGAGACCCAGTACTTC. Amino acids: CASSPGMATETQYF. The rearrangement uses TRBV5-1 and TRBJ2-5; D is undetermined. V was trimmed by 5 bases and J by 5 bases, leaving 16 bases between them. CDR3 length equals 14 residues. Germline assignment: CDR1 SGHRS and CDR2 YFSETQ.

The genes are TRBV29-1 and TRBJ2-5; D may be TRBD1 or TRBD2 (6 bases each). CDR3 size: 12 residues. V was shortened by 6 bases and J by 7 bases, with 15 bases between the two germline ends. Germline-derived CDR1 and CDR2 are SQVTM and ANQGSEA. The CDR3 is CSVRGPPGTQYF. DNA for the CDR3: TGCAGCGTACGGGGGCCGCCGGGGACCCAGTACTTC.

This clone was picked up one time. This rearrangement joins TRBV6-5 to TRBJ2-3, with 7 bases that match TRBD2. In germline, CDR1 is MNHEY, CDR2 SVGAGI. V shed 6 bases and J 5 bases; nucleotides not matched to a gene: 11. The CDR3 has 15 amino acids. The CDR3 DNA is TGTGCCAGCAGCCCCACTAGCGACCCTAAAGATACGCAGTATTTT. Amino acids: CASSPTSDPKDTQYF.

The chain carries TRBV10-1 and TRBJ2-7; perhaps D is TRBD1 or TRBD2 (5 bases each). This CDR3 has 11 amino acids. V was pared by 4 bases and J by 4 bases, with 5 bases between. Per the germline V gene, CDR1 is WNHNN and CDR2 is SYGVQD (reference sequence). The CDR3 bases are TGCGCCAGCAGTGGGGGGTACGAGCAGTACTTC. Protein sequence: CASSGGYEQYF.

The V and J genes are TRBV7-8 and TRBJ1-4; 9 bases agree with TRBD1. The CDR3 extends over 17 amino acids. The junction had 14 bases not matched to a gene; V was cut back by 5 bases and J by 7 bases. Germline CDR1 is SGHVS and CDR2 is FQNEAQ. The CDR3 bases are TGTGCCAGCAGCCACTTGATACCACAGGGGGCGATTGAAAAACTGTTTTTT. This translates into CASSHLIPQGAIEKLFF.

This clone has more than one count but fewer than ten. CDR3 sequence (DNA): TGCGCCAGCAGCCCTCGGCAGGGGACTTCACCCCTCCACTTT. This codes for CASSPRQGTSPLHF. This rearrangement joins TRBV4-1 to TRBJ1-6; D perhaps matches TRBD1 (6 bases). Germline loops: CDR1 MGHRA, CDR2 YSYEKL. Trimming stripped 4 bases from V and 9 bases from J, with 13 bases between. The CDR3 covers 14 residues.

The chain links TRBV30 to TRBJ2-1, with D perhaps TRBD1 (6 bases). Germline V gene lookup returns CDR1 GTSNPN and CDR2 SVGIG (reference sequence). Trimming removed 7 bases from V and 5 bases from J, with 18 bases in between. The CDR3 extends over 14 amino acids. Here the CDR3 reads CALTWQGFNNEQFF. CDR3 DNA sequence: TGTGCCTTGACCTGGCAGGGGTTCAACAATGAGCAGTTCTTC.

The chain couples TRBV12-5 to TRBJ1-1, with D perhaps TRBD1 (5 bases). CDR1 and CDR2 (germline): LGHNT, FRNRAP. V lost 1 base and J lost 5, with 8 bases in between. The CDR3 is made up of 13 amino acids. CDR3 coding DNA: TGTGCTAGTGGTTTGGAGGGGTCGACTGAAGCTTTCTTT. Translating it yields CASGLEGSTEAFF.

CDR3 loop: CASRTESLASGYTF. For the CDR3, the DNA is TGTGCCAGCAGGACAGAATCTTTGGCGAGCGGCTACACCTTC. This rearrangement joins TRBV6-6 to TRBJ1-2; a possible D gene is TRBD1 (5 bases). This CDR3 contains 14 residues. The V gene lost 6 bases and the J gene lost 8 bases, with 19 bases spanning the gap. From germline, CDR1 is MNHNY and CDR2 SVGAGI (reference sequence).

In DNA form, the CDR3 reads TGCAGTGCTAGTCTAGGAGGTCGAGTAGGGTTCTTC. As protein: CSASLGGRVGFF. The genes are TRBV20-1 and TRBJ2-1; D possibly corresponds to TRBD2 (5 bases). The V end lost 3 bases, the J end lost 15 bases, and 18 bases lay between the germline ends. This CDR3 spans 12 amino acids. Germline CDR1 reads DFQATT; CDR2 reads SNEGSKA (reference sequence).

The rearrangement uses TRBV19 and TRBJ2-3, with D possibly TRBD2 on 6 matching bases. The V end was cut by 7 bases, the J end by 0 bases, with 14 bases between. There are 15 residues in the CDR3. Germline CDR1 reads LNHDA; CDR2 reads SQIVND (reference sequence). The DNA of the CDR3 is TGTGCCAGTACTCGCGGAGGGTTTAGCACAGATACGCAGTATTTT. It specifies CASTRGGFSTDTQYF.

This chain joins TRBV28 and TRBJ1-4; D ambiguous. The germline gives CDR1 MDHEN, CDR2 SYDVKM. CDR3 length: 13 amino acids. V was shortened by 5 bases and J by 8 bases, with 12 bases between the two germline ends. DNA for the CDR3: TGTGCCAGCAGTCCCACCTTGGACGAAAAACTGTTTTTT. Translated, it gives CASSPTLDEKLFF. Full variable domain (missing parts from reference TRBV28 and TRBJ1-4): DVKVTQSSRYLVKRTGEKVFLECVQDMDHENMFWYRQDPGLGLRLIYFSYDVKMKEKGDIPEGYSVSREKKERFSLILESASTNQTSMYLCASSPTLDEKLFFGSGTQLSVL.

V gene TRBV7-2 combines with J gene TRBJ2-5; D remains unclear. CDR3 length: 13 residues. Germline loops: CDR1 SGHTA, CDR2 FQGNSA. V dropped 5 bases and J dropped 0 bases, with 7 bases sitting between them. The CDR3 bases are TGTGCCAGCAGCCTATTTGACCAAGAGACCCAGTACTTC. Translated, it gives CASSLFDQETQYF.

This clone was seen only a few times. The rearrangement uses TRBV19 and TRBJ1-6, with D unresolved. The CDR3 length is 15 residues. Trimming shortened V by 6 bases and J by 0 bases, and 9 bases separated the two germline ends. The germline V gene encodes CDR1 LNHDA and CDR2 SQIVND (reference sequence). CDR3 region: CASRAGSSYNSPLHF. CDR3 nucleotides: TGTGCCAGTAGGGCGGGAAGCTCCTATAATTCACCCCTCCACTTT.

This rearrangement joins TRBV5-1 to TRBJ2-5, with no clear D. Germline V CDR1 and CDR2: SGHRS, YFSETQ. V shed 4 bases and J shed 4 bases, with 8 bases lying between them. The CDR3 has 12 amino acids. The CDR3 sequence: CASSPGRETQYF. The CDR3 nucleotides are TGCGCCAGCAGCCCGGGTAGAGAGACCCAGTACTTC.

J is TRBJ2-7 and V is TRBV7-3; 9 bases match TRBD1. The CDR3 is 14 amino acids. V was pared by 6 bases and J by 1 base, with 4 bases of the junction left unmatched. Germline values: CDR1 SGHTA, CDR2 FQGTGA. For the CDR3, the DNA is TGTGCCAGCAGGTCCGGGACAGGGTCCTACGAGCAGTACTTC. As protein: CASRSGTGSYEQYF.

The chain joins TRBV6-6 to TRBJ2-7, with D uncertain. This CDR3 has 15 amino acids. The V end was cut by 0 bases, the J end by 2 bases, with 11 bases between. Germline loops: CDR1 MNHNY, CDR2 SVGAGI (reference sequence). The CDR3 sequence is CASSYSLAVPYEQYF. The CDR3 nucleotides are TGTGCCAGCAGTTACTCGTTGGCAGTCCCCTACGAGCAGTACTTC.

The chain combines TRBV19 with TRBJ2-3; 8 bases are shared with TRBD2. CDR1 and CDR2 (germline): LNHDA, SQIVND (reference sequence). This CDR3 has 18 amino acids. The trim removed 7 bases at V and 0 bases at J, leaving 15 bases unmatched. CDR3 DNA: TGTGCCAGTATGAGGGTGGCGGGGGGTACCTCTAGCACAGATACGCAGTATTTT. This encodes CASMRVAGGTSSTDTQYF.

Only a few counts were recorded for this clone. The chain combines TRBV19 with TRBJ2-7, with TRBD1 identical over 8 bases. The germline CDR1 and CDR2 sequences are LNHDA and SQIVND (reference sequence). The junction had 4 bases not matched to a gene; V was cut back by 4 bases and J by 2 bases. The CDR3 consists of 14 residues. CDR3 sequence (DNA): TGTGCCAGTAGTAGACAGGGGACACCCTACGAGCAGTACTTC. Translation: CASSRQGTPYEQYF. The full variable domain, completed using reference TRBV19 and TRBJ2-7, is DGGITQSPKYLFRKEGQNVTLSCEQNLNHDAMYWYRQDPGQGLRLIYYSQIVNDFQKGDIAEGYSVSREKKESFPLTVTSAQKNPTAFYLCASSRQGTPYEQYFGPGTRLTVT.

This chain connects TRBV20-1 to TRBJ1-1; D may be TRBD1 (5 bases). V was clipped by 0 bases and J by 10 bases, with 9 bases between them. This CDR3 comprises 11 residues. Germline V CDR1 and CDR2: DFQATT, SNEGSKA (reference sequence). The CDR3 reads CSARDGGRAFF. CDR3 DNA: TGCAGTGCTAGAGATGGGGGTAGAGCTTTCTTT.